This T cell receptor (beta chain) appears in the sequencing data of a study of T cells after yellow fever vaccination. Turning to the study itself: Preparation used SMART-Seq v4 Ultra Low Input for the low-cell-number fractions. Study-level results: Most clones from primary vaccination were detected again post-booster (about 95% CD4, more than 85% CD8). Though weaker, the secondary response peaked faster, on day 5 versus 15.

In TCRdb, the 5' RACE reads were re-called with MiXCR into one record per CDR3 protein. The data contain hundreds of thousands of distinct CDR3 sequences, approximately 12% of them seen just once; the ten biggest clones take up 3% to 4%. Of note for this clonotype: What it recognizes is unknown.

The CDR3 totals 16 residues. The ends were cut back, 2 bases at V and 4 bases at J, with 16 bases in the middle. Germline lookup yields CDR1 MNHEY and CDR2 SVGEGT. The chain links TRBV6-2 or TRBV6-3 to TRBJ2-3, with D possibly TRBD2 on 6 matching bases. The clonotype comes from a man younger than 30 who received the YFV17D yellow fever vaccine. The sample consisted of CD4+ T cells sorted from PBMCs, taken 15 days after the yellow fever booster vaccination. CDR3 nucleotide sequence: TGTGCCAGCAGTTACAATGAGGCGGGATTAGCAGATACGCAGTATTTT. It codes for CASSYNEAGLADTQYF.